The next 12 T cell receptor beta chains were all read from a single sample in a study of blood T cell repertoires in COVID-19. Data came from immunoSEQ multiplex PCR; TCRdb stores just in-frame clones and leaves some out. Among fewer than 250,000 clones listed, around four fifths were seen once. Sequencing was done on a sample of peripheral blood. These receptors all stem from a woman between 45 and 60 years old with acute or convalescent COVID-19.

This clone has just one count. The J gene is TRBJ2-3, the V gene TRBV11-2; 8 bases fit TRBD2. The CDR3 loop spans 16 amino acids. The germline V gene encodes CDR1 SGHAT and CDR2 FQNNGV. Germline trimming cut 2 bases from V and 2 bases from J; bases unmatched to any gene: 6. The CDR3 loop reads CASSLIIAGNTDTQYF. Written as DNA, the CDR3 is TGTGCCAGCAGCTTAATCATAGCGGGGAACACAGATACGCAGTATTTT. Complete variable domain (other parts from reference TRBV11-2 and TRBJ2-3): EAGVAQSPRYKIIEKRQSVAFWCNPISGHATLYWYQQILGQGPKLLIQFQNNGVVDDSQLPKDRFSAERLKGVDSTLKIQPAKLEDSAVYLCASSLIIAGNTDTQYFGPGTRLTVL.

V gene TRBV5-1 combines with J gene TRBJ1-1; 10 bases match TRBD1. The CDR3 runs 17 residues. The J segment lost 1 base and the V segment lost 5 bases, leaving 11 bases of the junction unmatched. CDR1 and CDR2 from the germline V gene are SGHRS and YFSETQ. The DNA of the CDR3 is TGCGCCAGCAGGGATCGGGACAGGGGATTTGCGAACACTGAAGCTTTCTTT. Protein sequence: CASRDRDRGFANTEAFF.

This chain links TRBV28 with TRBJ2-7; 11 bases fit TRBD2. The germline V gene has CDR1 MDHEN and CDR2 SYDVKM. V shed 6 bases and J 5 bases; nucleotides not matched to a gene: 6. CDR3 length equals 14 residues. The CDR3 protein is CASSDPGLADEQYF. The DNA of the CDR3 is TGTGCCAGCAGCGATCCGGGACTAGCGGACGAGCAGTACTTC.

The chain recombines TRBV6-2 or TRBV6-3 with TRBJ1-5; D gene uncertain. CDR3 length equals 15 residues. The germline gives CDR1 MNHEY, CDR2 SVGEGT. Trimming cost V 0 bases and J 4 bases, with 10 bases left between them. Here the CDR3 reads CASSYSGPHNQPQHF. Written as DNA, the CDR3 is TGTGCCAGCAGTTACTCTGGGCCGCATAATCAGCCCCAGCATTTT.

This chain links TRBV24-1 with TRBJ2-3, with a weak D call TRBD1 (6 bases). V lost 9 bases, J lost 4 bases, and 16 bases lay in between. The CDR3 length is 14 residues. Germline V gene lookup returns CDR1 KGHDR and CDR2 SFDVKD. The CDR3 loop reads CATGNRATPDTQYF. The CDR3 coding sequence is TGTGCCACCGGAAACAGGGCTACCCCAGATACGCAGTATTTT.

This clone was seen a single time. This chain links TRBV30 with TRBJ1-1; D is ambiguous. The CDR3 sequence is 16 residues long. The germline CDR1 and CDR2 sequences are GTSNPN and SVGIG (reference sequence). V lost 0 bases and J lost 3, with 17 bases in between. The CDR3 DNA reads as TGTGCCTGGAGTGTGAGCACATGGGAGTGGGACACTGAAGCTTTCTTT. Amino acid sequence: CAWSVSTWEWDTEAFF.

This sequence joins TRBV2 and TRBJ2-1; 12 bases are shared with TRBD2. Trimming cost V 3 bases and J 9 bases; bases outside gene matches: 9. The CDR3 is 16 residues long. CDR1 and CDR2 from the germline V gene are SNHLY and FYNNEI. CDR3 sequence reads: CASSDRGTSGSVEQFF. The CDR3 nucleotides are TGTGCCAGCAGTGATAGGGGGACTAGCGGGTCGGTTGAGCAGTTCTTC.

This chain's CDR3 is CASSLTGVGLNTEAFF. The CDR3 DNA sequence: TGTGCCAGCTCTCTGACAGGGGTGGGCTTGAACACTGAAGCTTTCTTT. The J gene is TRBJ1-1, the V gene TRBV27; TRBD1 matches 8 bases. Looked up from germline, CDR1 is MNHEY and CDR2 is SMNVEV (reference sequence). V trimming: 8 bases; J trimming: 0 bases; junction bases outside the gene matches: 11. The CDR3 loop spans 16 amino acids.

CDR3 in amino acids: CASTVDRFMNTEAFF. CDR3 in DNA: TGTGCCAGCACCGTGGACAGATTCATGAACACTGAAGCTTTCTTT. The V call is TRBV2, the J call TRBJ1-1, with D possibly TRBD1 on 6 matching bases. CDR3 size: 15 residues. Between the trimmed V and J ends, which lost 7 bases and 0 bases, there was a span of 15 bases. CDR1 SNHLY and CDR2 FYNNEI come from the germline V gene.

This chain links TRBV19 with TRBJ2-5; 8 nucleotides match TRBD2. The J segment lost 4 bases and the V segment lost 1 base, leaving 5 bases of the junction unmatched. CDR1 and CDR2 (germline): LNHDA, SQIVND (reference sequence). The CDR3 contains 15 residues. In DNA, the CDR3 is TGTGCCAGTAGTATAGGGAGCGGGAGTGTAGAGACCCAGTACTTC. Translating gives CASSIGSGSVETQYF. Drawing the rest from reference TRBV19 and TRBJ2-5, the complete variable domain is DGGITQSPKYLFRKEGQNVTLSCEQNLNHDAMYWYRQDPGQGLRLIYYSQIVNDFQKGDIAEGYSVSREKKESFPLTVTSAQKNPTAFYLCASSIGSGSVETQYFGPGTRLLVL.

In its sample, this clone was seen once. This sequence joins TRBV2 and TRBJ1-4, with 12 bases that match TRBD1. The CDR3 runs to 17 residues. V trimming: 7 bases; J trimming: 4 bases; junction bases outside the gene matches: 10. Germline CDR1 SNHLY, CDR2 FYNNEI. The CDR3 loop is CASTAGTGGVGNEKLFF. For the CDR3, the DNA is TGTGCCAGCACCGCCGGGACAGGGGGCGTCGGTAATGAAAAACTGTTTTTT. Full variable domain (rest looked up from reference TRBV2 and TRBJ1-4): EPEVTQTPSHQVTQMGQEVILRCVPISNHLYFYWYRQILGQKVEFLVSFYNNEISEKSEIFDDQFSVERPDGSNFTLKIRSTKLEDSAMYFCASTAGTGGVGNEKLFFGSGTQLSVL.

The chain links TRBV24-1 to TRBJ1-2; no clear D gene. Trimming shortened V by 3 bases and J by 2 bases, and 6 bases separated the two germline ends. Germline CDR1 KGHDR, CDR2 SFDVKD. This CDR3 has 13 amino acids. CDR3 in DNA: TGTGCCACCAGTGATCCAGTCAACTATGGCTACACCTTC. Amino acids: CATSDPVNYGYTF.